The rows below give T cell receptor beta chains drawn from one sample of a study of cytomegalovirus exposure and HLA in healthy donors. Clones were sequenced by immunoSEQ multiplex PCR, and TCRdb holds only the in-frame ones, with some missing. This sample carries about 65,000 clones, just under 95% of them seen once, and the ten largest clones take about 4.1%. Input material: PBMCs. These receptors originate from a man between 18 and 29 years old in good health and CMV-seropositive. The CDR3 runs from the conserved cysteine through the conserved F or W. D genes are given only for firm matches. Clone size appears in some rows only: once, few, many, or a class for an expanded clone.

V	J	size	D	CDR3	DNA
TRBV6-4	TRBJ2-5	NA	TRBD1	CASSENPGQGQETQYF	TGTGCCAGCAGTGAAAACCCGGGACAGGGGCAAGAGACCCAGTACTTC
TRBV27	TRBJ1-5	NA	TRBD1	CASSMGQGDQPQHF	TGTGCCAGCAGTATGGGACAGGGCGATCAGCCCCAGCATTTT
TRBV2	TRBJ2-7	NA	TRBD1	CASTRGTGVGEQYF	TGTGCCAGCACTCGGGGGACAGGGGTGGGCGAGCAGTACTTC
TRBV19	TRBJ1-2	NA	NA	CASSISEQGAGYGYTF	TGTGCCAGTAGTATTTCCGAGCAGGGTGCGGGGTATGGCTACACCTTC
TRBV19	TRBJ2-7	NA	TRBD1	CASSIAYLGDRAIEQYF	TGTGCCAGTAGTATAGCCTACCTGGGAGACAGGGCCATCGAGCAGTACTTC
TRBV5-6	TRBJ1-4	NA	TRBD1	CASSTRQGSSTNEKLFF	TGTGCCAGCAGCACGAGACAGGGATCATCGACTAATGAAAAACTGTTTTTT
TRBV29-1	TRBJ2-7	once	NA	CSVESGYEQYF	TGCAGCGTTGAGAGTGGCTACGAGCAGTACTTC
TRBV29-1	TRBJ2-3	NA	NA	CSVLGGRTDTQYF	TGCAGCGTTCTGGGGGGTCGCACAGATACGCAGTATTTT
TRBV4-2	TRBJ1-5	NA	NA	CASRQPKGEASQPQHF	TGTGCCAGCAGGCAGCCGAAAGGGGAGGCGAGTCAGCCCCAGCATTTT
TRBV6-1	TRBJ1-5	NA	TRBD1	CASSDPGGGQPQHF	TGTGCCAGCAGTGATCCAGGGGGCGGCCAGCCCCAGCATTTT
TRBV30	TRBJ1-1	NA	NA	CAWSERGFGAFF	TGTGCCTGGAGTGAGCGGGGGTTTGGTGCTTTCTTT